This T cell receptor beta chain is drawn from a study of T cells in pancreatic ductal adenocarcinoma. Study-wide points: Results skew toward the minority of patients with early-stage disease. Unique clonotypes were roughly 8-fold more numerous in blood than in tumor. Comparisons of tumor and blood clonality may show falsely lower tumor diversity. Tumor and blood clonality did not differ significantly, about 0.11 versus 0.072.

Clones were sequenced by immunoSEQ multiplex PCR, and TCRdb holds only the in-frame ones, with some missing. This sample yields 25,000 to 35,000 clones, of which around nine tenths are seen a single time; around 2.1% belongs to the top ten. Surgery without prior neoadjuvant therapy was the treatment of the selected pancreatic ductal adenocarcinoma patients. With 3 bases clipped from V and 3 bases from J, the junction kept 8 bases outside the gene matches. Germline V CDR1 and CDR2: SEHNR, FQNEAQ (reference sequence). The CDR3 sequence is 16 residues long. On this clone itself: The target antigen is unknown.

The specimen was PBMCs. The chain uses TRBV7-9 and TRBJ2-3; 8 nucleotides match TRBD2. This receptor was taken from a human donor with pancreatic ductal adenocarcinoma. In nucleotides, the CDR3 is TGTGCCAGCAGCTTTGCGAGCGGGAGCGGAACAGATACGCAGTATTTT. This translates into CASSFASGSGTDTQYF.